This TCR beta chain was identified in a study of T cells in Graves' hyperthyroidism and ophthalmopathy. Findings and limits, study-wide: Separating ophthalmopathy from stable hyperthyroidism was achieved by a 13 V-J model.

Clinical symptoms, serum thyroxine and TRAb, thyroid ultrasound and orbital computed tomography were used for the diagnoses. Isolation of PBMCs was performed on 9.5 to 10 ml fresh peripheral blood. TCR beta CDR3 regions were amplified from RNA. The HTBI primer set served for first-round RT-PCR of the TCR CDR3. TCRdb fed the multiplex PCR reads into MiXCR, producing one record per CDR3 protein. Among hundreds of thousands of distinct CDR3 sequences listed, nearly 15% were seen once. The CDR3 is made up of 20 amino acids. Germline CDR1 is ENHRY and CDR2 is SYGVKD. V lost 4 bases, J lost 4 bases, and 29 bases lay in between. This clonotype has only a few counts. Its antigen remains unknown.

The sample was blood. The receptor's source is a woman aged 55 to 70 with Graves' ophthalmopathy. The chain couples TRBV10-3 to TRBJ2-1; weak D call: TRBD1 (9 bases). CDR3 in amino acids: CAISARTGAVSGVPYNEQFF. The CDR3 region has the DNA TGTGCCATCAGTGCCCGGACAGGGGCGGTTAGCGGGGTGCCATACAATGAGCAGTTCTTC.